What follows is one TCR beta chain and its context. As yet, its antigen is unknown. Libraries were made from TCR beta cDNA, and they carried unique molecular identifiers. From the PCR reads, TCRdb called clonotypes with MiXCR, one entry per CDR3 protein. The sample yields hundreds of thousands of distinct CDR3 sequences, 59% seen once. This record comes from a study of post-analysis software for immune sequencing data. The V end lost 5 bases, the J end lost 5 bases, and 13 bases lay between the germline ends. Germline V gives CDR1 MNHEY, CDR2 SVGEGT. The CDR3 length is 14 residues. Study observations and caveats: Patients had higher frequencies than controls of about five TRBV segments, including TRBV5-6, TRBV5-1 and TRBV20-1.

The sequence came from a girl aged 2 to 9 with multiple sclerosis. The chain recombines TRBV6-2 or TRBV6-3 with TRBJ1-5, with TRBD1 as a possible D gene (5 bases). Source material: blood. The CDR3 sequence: CASSPGLGDQPQHF. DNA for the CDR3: TGTGCCAGCAGTCCGGGGTTGGGGGATCAGCCCCAGCATTTT.